Shown below are 14 T cell receptor beta chains from a single sample sequenced in a study of beta chain features in type 1 diabetes. The study's findings and limits: All four CD4+ subsets of Type 1 diabetes patients contained TCRB CDR3s that were moderately but significantly shorter.

Isolated RNA was reverse transcribed in full, so expressed TCRB transcripts were sequenced. Repertoires were generated with immunoSEQ multiplex PCR, while TCRdb's copy carries only in-frame clones and drops some. Here the sample spans 140,000 or so clones, about 12% being singletons. These receptors lack a known antigen. The sequencing input was central memory CD4+ T cells from blood. Source of these receptors: a man younger than 35 with type 1 diabetes.

This chain links TRBV7-6 with TRBJ2-5; D gene unclear. V was pared by 3 bases and J by 4 bases, with 9 bases between. The CDR3 is made up of 13 amino acids. Germline V gene data show CDR1 as SGHVS and CDR2 as FNYEAQ. The CDR3 loop is CASSFSSGETQYF. CDR3 DNA sequence: TGTGCCAGCAGCTTTAGCTCGGGAGAGACCCAGTACTTC.

This clone was detected many times. V and J are TRBV4-1 and TRBJ2-5; D is ambiguous. Germline assignment: CDR1 MGHRA and CDR2 YSYEKL. V lost 1 base and J 1 base, leaving 10 bases between the germline ends. The CDR3 has 15 residues. This CDR3 is CASSQGSWTQETQYF. In DNA form, the CDR3 reads TGCGCCAGCAGCCAAGGATCGTGGACCCAAGAGACCCAGTACTTC.

A few counts support this clone. The CDR3 DNA is TGTGCCAGCACCTTTTCCCCCGTCGGCGGGGCAAACTCCTACGAGCAGTACTTC. This gives the protein CASTFSPVGGANSYEQYF. The V and J genes are TRBV5-6 and TRBJ2-7; D is perhaps TRBD2 (6 bases). CDR1 SGHDT and CDR2 YYEEEE come from the germline V gene. This CDR3 has 18 amino acids. The V gene lost 6 bases and the J gene lost 0 bases, with 25 bases spanning the gap.

The chain carries TRBV27 and TRBJ1-2, with 9 bases identical to TRBD1. After removal of 5 bases from V and 5 bases from J, the junction contained 9 bases not matched to a gene. The CDR3 is 15 amino acids. Germline V gives CDR1 MNHEY, CDR2 SMNVEV (reference sequence). The CDR3 DNA sequence: TGTGCCAGCAGTCAGAACAGGGGGCGAGGGTATGGCTACACCTTC. Translated: CASSQNRGRGYGYTF.

The chain uses TRBV19 and TRBJ2-7, with 7 nucleotides matching TRBD2. From germline, CDR1 is LNHDA and CDR2 SQIVND (reference sequence). Germline trimming cut 6 bases from V and 3 bases from J; bases unmatched to any gene: 14. The CDR3 consists of 16 residues. The DNA of the CDR3 is TGTGCCAGTAGCCCGGGACTACGATATGCCGTCTACGAGCAGTACTTC. This sequence encodes CASSPGLRYAVYEQYF.

The genes are TRBV7-6 and TRBJ2-3; perhaps TRBD2 as D (5 bases). Per germline, CDR1 SGHVS and CDR2 FNYEAQ. The CDR3 has 16 amino acids. The V and J ends lost 5 bases and 5 bases respectively, with 20 bases between them. Here the CDR3 reads CASSDGLREVGDTQYF. The CDR3 DNA sequence: TGTGCCAGCAGCGATGGGCTGAGGGAAGTTGGAGATACGCAGTATTTT. Combining the CDR3 with reference TRBV7-6 and TRBJ2-3 gives the whole variable domain GAGVSQSPRYKVTKRGQDVALRCDPISGHVSLYWYRQALGQGPEFLTYFNYEAQQDKSGLPNDRFSAERPEGSISTLTIQRTEQRDSAMYRCASSDGLREVGDTQYFGPGTRLTVL.

In this sample, this clone turned up a few times. The chain carries TRBV29-1 and TRBJ1-6; 10 nucleotides align to TRBD1. V was clipped by 6 bases and J by 9 bases; unmatched bases: 5. The germline V gene has CDR1 SQVTM and CDR2 ANQGSEA. This CDR3 comprises 13 residues. DNA for the CDR3: TGCAGCGTACGACAGGGGGCCGGTTCACCCCTCCACTTT. It encodes CSVRQGAGSPLHF.

The rearrangement joins TRBV7-9 to TRBJ2-2; possible D gene TRBD2, 5 bases. CDR3 length equals 14 residues. The germline gives CDR1 SEHNR, CDR2 FQNEAQ (reference sequence). Trimming stripped 1 base from V and 8 bases from J, with 11 bases between. The CDR3 here is CASSLVALAGELFF. CDR3 DNA: TGTGCCAGCAGCTTAGTCGCCTTAGCGGGGGAGCTGTTTTTT.

The genes are TRBV14 and TRBJ1-1; possibly TRBD1 for D (5 bases). Trimming removed 6 bases at V and 6 bases at J, with 8 bases between. In germline, CDR1 is SGHDN, CDR2 FVKESK. The CDR3 is 11 amino acids. The CDR3 is CASRGEAEAFF. The CDR3, as DNA: TGTGCCAGCAGAGGGGAGGCTGAAGCTTTCTTT.

This clone was seen a few times. No DNA is shown, since the ends of the CDR3 on it are uncertain; the CDR3 is the one TCRdb lists. The J gene is TRBJ1-2, the V gene TRBV27; TRBD1, the table's D call, was not compared with the DNA. The CDR3 sequence runs 15 residues, both termini included. The V gene's germline CDR1 is MNHEY and CDR2 SMNVEV (reference sequence). CDR3 residues: CASSSSTGGNGGYTF.

This clone was picked up a small number of times. The rearrangement uses TRBV4-1 and TRBJ1-1; D gene uncertain. This CDR3 region has 14 residues. Germline V lookup: CDR1 MGHRA, CDR2 YSYEKL. V was pared by 2 bases and J by 1 base, with 8 bases between. The CDR3 protein is CASSQWARNTEAFF. In DNA, the CDR3 is TGCGCCAGCAGCCAATGGGCCAGGAACACTGAAGCTTTCTTT.

The chain employs TRBV5-6 and TRBJ2-1; D is perhaps TRBD1 or TRBD2 (6 bases each). The germline V and J ends were trimmed by 0 bases and 8 bases, with 15 bases remaining between them. The CDR3 length is 15 residues. Germline V gives CDR1 SGHDT, CDR2 YYEEEE. The CDR3 reads CASSLAGAGVDEQFF. The CDR3 nucleotides read TGTGCCAGCAGCTTGGCGGGGGCAGGGGTTGATGAGCAGTTCTTC.

V and J are TRBV6-5 and TRBJ2-7; D is possibly TRBD1 or TRBD2 (5 bases each). This CDR3 has 12 amino acids. Germline-derived CDR1 and CDR2 are MNHEY and SVGAGI. The germline V and J ends were trimmed by 8 bases and 2 bases, with 10 bases remaining between them. CDR3 in amino acids: CASEGPTYEQYF. DNA for the CDR3: TGTGCCAGCGAGGGACCGACCTACGAGCAGTACTTC.

This clone was detected only a few times. J is TRBJ2-7 and V is TRBV28; the D call may be TRBD1 or TRBD2 (5 bases each). Per the germline V gene, CDR1 is MDHEN and CDR2 is SYDVKM. Trimming took 7 bases from V and 0 from J, leaving 19 bases between them. This CDR3 is built from 16 residues. As DNA, the CDR3 is TGTGCCAGCACCCTGGACCCGGGGACCAACTCCTACGAGCAGTACTTC. Translating it yields CASTLDPGTNSYEQYF.